This record looks at one TCR beta chain sequence and its context. No antigen is known for it. The data were taken from a study of a mutant IDH1 vaccine in newly diagnosed glioma. The CDR3 runs to 14 residues. V shed 6 bases and J shed 0 bases, with 12 bases lying between them. Germline CDR1 reads MNHEY; CDR2 reads SMNVEV (reference sequence). Measured with immunoSEQ multiplex PCR; TCRdb has only the in-frame clones, and not every one. Of 43,000 or so clones detected, 80% to 95% appear once; the ten largest clones hold more than 2%. Time point of the sample: week 35, safety follow-up. Each dose of the vaccine consisted of 300 ug of mutant IDH1 20-mer peptide, with topical imiquimod.

This chain joins TRBV27 and TRBJ2-7, with a tentative D call TRBD1 (5 bases). Sequenced material: PBMCs, taken from a glioma patient whose treatment included an IDH1 peptide vaccine. The clonotype was recovered from a man aged 50 to 59 with glioma. The CDR3 loop reads CASSTRAVSYEQYF. The CDR3 DNA sequence: TGTGCCAGCAGCACCAGGGCCGTCTCCTACGAGCAGTACTTC.